The 8 T cell receptor beta chains listed next were all sequenced from one sample in a study of cytomegalovirus exposure and HLA in healthy donors. In the PCR, 60 Vbeta and 13 Jbeta primers were used. Assay: immunoSEQ multiplex PCR; the TCRdb copy retains only in-frame clones and omits some. The sample lists 140,000 to 150,000 clones, 79% occurring once. The specimen was PBMCs. These receptors were taken from a woman between 35 and 50 years old in good health and CMV-seropositive.

This clone was recorded a few times. This sequence joins TRBV5-1 and TRBJ1-3; 7 nucleotides align to TRBD1. The CDR3 runs 16 residues. After removal of 0 bases from V and 3 bases from J, the junction contained 6 bases not matched to a gene. Germline V lookup: CDR1 SGHRS, CDR2 YFSETQ. The CDR3 is CASSLGGGAYGNTIYF. The CDR3 bases are TGCGCCAGCAGCTTGGGAGGGGGCGCTTATGGAAACACCATATATTTT. Drawing the rest from reference TRBV5-1 and TRBJ1-3, the complete variable domain is KAGVTQTPRYLIKTRGQQVTLSCSPISGHRSVSWYQQTPGQGLQFLFEYFSETQRNKGNFPGRFSGRQFSNSRSEMNVSTLELGDSALYLCASSLGGGAYGNTIYFGEGSWLTVV.

This clone was detected only a few times. The chain joins TRBV6-6 to TRBJ1-6, with 9 positions matching TRBD1. Germline V gene data show CDR1 as MNHNY and CDR2 as SVGAGI (reference sequence). With 2 bases clipped from V and 7 bases from J, the junction kept 0 bases outside the gene matches. This CDR3 has 14 amino acids. The CDR3 reads CASSYGQGNSPLHF. DNA of the CDR3: TGTGCCAGCAGTTACGGACAGGGGAATTCACCCCTCCACTTT.

The chain combines TRBV7-9 with TRBJ2-1, with TRBD2 identical over 7 bases. There are 15 residues in the CDR3. Germline V gene data show CDR1 as SEHNR and CDR2 as FQNEAQ (reference sequence). V gave up 2 bases and J gave up 6 bases; unmatched junction bases: 7. CDR3 residues: CASSLRLASINEQFF. CDR3 sequence (DNA): TGTGCCAGCAGCTTAAGACTAGCATCGATCAATGAGCAGTTCTTC.

The sample holds one count of this clone. This chain links TRBV5-1 with TRBJ1-3; D is ambiguous. There are 13 residues in the CDR3. The V and J ends lost 0 bases and 5 bases respectively, with 6 bases between them. The germline CDR1 and CDR2 sequences are SGHRS and YFSETQ. Here the CDR3 reads CASSLVGRNTIYF. DNA for the CDR3: TGCGCCAGCAGCTTGGTTGGCAGAAACACCATATATTTT.

The rearrangement links TRBV18 to TRBJ2-3; 13 positions agree with TRBD2. This CDR3 comprises 16 residues. The V and J ends lost 3 bases and 2 bases, in that order; junction bases with no gene match: 2. CDR1 KGHSH and CDR2 LQKENI come from the germline V gene. The CDR3 DNA is TGTGCCAGCTCACCGGGACTAGCGGGGAACACAGATACGCAGTATTTT. Encoded protein: CASSPGLAGNTDTQYF.

Worth noting for this clone: The missing conserved phenylalanine or tryptophan at the end of this CDR3 makes a read error likely. Because the CDR3's place on the DNA is in doubt, the DNA is left out and the CDR3 is given as listed by TCRdb. The V and J genes are TRBV6-6 and TRBJ1-3. The CDR3 has 11 amino acids, counting both end residues. Germline V gene lookup returns CDR1 MNHNY and CDR2 SVGAGI (reference sequence). This CDR3 reads CASSWGIITPG.

The chain links TRBV18 to TRBJ2-2, with D tentatively TRBD1 (6 bases). The CDR3 extends over 16 amino acids. Trimming took 0 bases from V and 1 from J, leaving 9 bases between them. Per germline, CDR1 KGHSH and CDR2 LQKENI. CDR3 DNA: TGTGCCAGCTCACCACCGAGAGGGGGGAACACCGGGGAGCTGTTTTTT. As protein: CASSPPRGGNTGELFF.

The V call is TRBV9, the J call TRBJ2-3; 12 bases map to TRBD2. The junction had 5 bases not matched to a gene; V was cut back by 0 bases and J by 0 bases. The CDR3 consists of 18 residues. Germline V gives CDR1 SGDLS, CDR2 YYNGEE. The CDR3 DNA is TGTGCCAGCAGCGTAGATCCTAGCGGGGGGGCAAGCACAGATACGCAGTATTTT. Translating gives CASSVDPSGGASTDTQYF.